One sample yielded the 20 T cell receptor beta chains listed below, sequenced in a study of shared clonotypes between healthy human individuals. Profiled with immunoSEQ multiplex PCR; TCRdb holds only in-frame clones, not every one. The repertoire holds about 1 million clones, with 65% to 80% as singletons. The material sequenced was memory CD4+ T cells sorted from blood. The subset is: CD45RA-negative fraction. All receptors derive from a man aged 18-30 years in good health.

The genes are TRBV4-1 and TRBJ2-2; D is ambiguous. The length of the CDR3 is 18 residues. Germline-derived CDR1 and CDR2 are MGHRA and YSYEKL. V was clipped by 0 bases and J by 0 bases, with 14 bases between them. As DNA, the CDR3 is TGCGCCAGCAGCCAAGATCCCCCCCAGGCTTCGAACACCGGGGAGCTGTTTTTT. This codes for CASSQDPPQASNTGELFF.

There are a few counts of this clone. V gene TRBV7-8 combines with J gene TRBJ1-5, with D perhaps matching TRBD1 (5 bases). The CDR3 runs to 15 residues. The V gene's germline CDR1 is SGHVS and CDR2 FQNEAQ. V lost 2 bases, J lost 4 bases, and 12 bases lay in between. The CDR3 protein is CASSLFLGENQPQHF. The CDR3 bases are TGTGCCAGCAGCTTATTTTTGGGGGAAAATCAGCCCCAGCATTTT.

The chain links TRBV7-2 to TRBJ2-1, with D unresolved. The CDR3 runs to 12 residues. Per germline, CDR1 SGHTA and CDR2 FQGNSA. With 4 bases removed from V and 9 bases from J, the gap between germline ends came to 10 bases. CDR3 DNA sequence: TGTGCCAGCAGCTCCCCCCTTAGTGAGCAGTTCTTC. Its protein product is CASSSPLSEQFF.

The CDR3 nucleotides are TGCGCCAGCAGCAACCGGGCTCGGGAGACCCAGTACTTC. It yields the protein CASSNRARETQYF. The rearrangement links TRBV5-1 to TRBJ2-5; D remains unclear. Trimming stripped 4 bases from V and 5 bases from J, with 12 bases between. This CDR3 spans 13 amino acids. Per the germline V gene, CDR1 is SGHRS and CDR2 is YFSETQ.

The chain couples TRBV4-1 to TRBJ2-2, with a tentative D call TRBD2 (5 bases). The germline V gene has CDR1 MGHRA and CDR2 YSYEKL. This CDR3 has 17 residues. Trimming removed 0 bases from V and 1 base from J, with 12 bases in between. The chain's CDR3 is CASSQDGGLQNTGELFF. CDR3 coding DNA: TGCGCCAGCAGCCAAGATGGCGGACTTCAGAACACCGGGGAGCTGTTTTTT.

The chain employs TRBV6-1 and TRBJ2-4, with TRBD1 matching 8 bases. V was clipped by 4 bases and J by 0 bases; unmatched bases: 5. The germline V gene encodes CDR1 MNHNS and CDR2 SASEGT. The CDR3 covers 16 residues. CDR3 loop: CASSARQGIAKNIQYF. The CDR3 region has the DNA TGTGCCAGCAGTGCCCGACAGGGGATAGCCAAAAACATTCAGTACTTC.

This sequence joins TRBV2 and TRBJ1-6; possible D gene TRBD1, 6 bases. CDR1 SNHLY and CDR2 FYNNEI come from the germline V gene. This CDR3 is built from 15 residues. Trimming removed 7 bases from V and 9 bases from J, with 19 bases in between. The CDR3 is CASTLDQGLGSPLHF. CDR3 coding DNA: TGTGCCAGCACCCTGGATCAGGGGCTGGGTTCACCCCTCCACTTT.

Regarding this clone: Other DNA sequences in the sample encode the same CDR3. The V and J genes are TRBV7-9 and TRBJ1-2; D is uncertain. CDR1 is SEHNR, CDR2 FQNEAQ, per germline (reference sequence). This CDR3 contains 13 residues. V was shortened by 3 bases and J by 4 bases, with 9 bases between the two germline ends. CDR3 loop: CASSFRTGYGYTF. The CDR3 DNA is TGTGCCAGCAGCTTCCGGACGGGCTATGGCTACACCTTC. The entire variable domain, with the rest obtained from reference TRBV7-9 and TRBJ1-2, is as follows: DTGVSQNPRHKITKRGQNVTFRCDPISEHNRLYWYRQTLGQGPEFLTYFQNEAQLEKSRLLSDRFSAERPKGSFSTLEIQRTEQGDSAMYLCASSFRTGYGYTFGSGTRLTVV.

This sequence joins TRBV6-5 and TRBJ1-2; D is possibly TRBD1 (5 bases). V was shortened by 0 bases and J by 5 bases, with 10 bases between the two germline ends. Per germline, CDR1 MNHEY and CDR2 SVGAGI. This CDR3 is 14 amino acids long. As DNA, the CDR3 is TGTGCCAGCAGTTACTCAGGGGCTCAATATGGCTACACCTTC. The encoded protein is CASSYSGAQYGYTF.

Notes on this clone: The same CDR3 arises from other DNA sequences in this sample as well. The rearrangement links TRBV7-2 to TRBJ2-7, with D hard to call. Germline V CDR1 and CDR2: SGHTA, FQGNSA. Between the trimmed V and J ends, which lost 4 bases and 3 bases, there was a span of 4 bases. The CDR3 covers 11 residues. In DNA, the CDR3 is TGTGCCAGCAGCTCTTTCTACGAGCAGTACTTC. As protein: CASSSFYEQYF. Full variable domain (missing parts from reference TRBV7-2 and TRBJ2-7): GAGVSQSPSNKVTEKGKDVELRCDPISGHTALYWYRQSLGQGLEFLIYFQGNSAPDKSGLPSDRFSAERTGGSVSTLTIQRTQQEDSAVYLCASSSFYEQYFGPGTRLTVT.

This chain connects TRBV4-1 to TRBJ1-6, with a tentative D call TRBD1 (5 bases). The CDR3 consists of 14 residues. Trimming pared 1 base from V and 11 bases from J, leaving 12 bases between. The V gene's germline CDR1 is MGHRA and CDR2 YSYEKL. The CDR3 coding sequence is TGCGCCAGCAGCCAAGGAGGACATGCGGCACCCCTCCACTTT. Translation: CASSQGGHAAPLHF.

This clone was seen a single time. The chain's CDR3 is CASSPVQYYEQYF. The CDR3 coding sequence is TGTGCCAGCTCACCAGTACAGTACTACGAGCAGTACTTC. The V and J genes are TRBV18 and TRBJ2-7; D ambiguous. The CDR3 extends over 13 amino acids. V was shortened by 2 bases and J by 3 bases, with 8 bases between the two germline ends. Per the germline V gene, CDR1 is KGHSH and CDR2 is LQKENI.

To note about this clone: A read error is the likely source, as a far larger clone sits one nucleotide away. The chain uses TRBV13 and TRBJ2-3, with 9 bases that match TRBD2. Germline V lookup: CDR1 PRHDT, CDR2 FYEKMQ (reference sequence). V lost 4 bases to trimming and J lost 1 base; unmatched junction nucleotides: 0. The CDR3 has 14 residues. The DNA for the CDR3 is TGTGCCAGCAGCTGGACTAGCGGCACAGATACGCAGTATTTT. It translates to CASSWTSGTDTQYF.

CDR3 amino acids: CASSQLTDTQYF. The DNA for the CDR3 is TGCGCCAGCAGCCAGCTCACAGATACGCAGTATTTT. V and J are TRBV4-1 and TRBJ2-3, with D unresolved. Germline V CDR1 and CDR2: MGHRA, YSYEKL. With 3 bases removed from V and 2 bases from J, the gap between germline ends came to 3 bases. This CDR3 has 12 residues.

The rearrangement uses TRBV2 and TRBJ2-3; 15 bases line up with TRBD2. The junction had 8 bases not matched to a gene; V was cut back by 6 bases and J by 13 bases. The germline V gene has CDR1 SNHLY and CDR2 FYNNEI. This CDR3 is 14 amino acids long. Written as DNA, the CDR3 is TGTGCCAGCAGCACCGGACTAGCGGGAGGGCGGGAGTATTTT. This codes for CASSTGLAGGREYF.

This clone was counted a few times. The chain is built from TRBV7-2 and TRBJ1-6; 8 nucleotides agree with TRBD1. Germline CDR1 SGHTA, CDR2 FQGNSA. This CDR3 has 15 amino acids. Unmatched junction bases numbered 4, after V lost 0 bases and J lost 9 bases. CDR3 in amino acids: CASSLADRGVSPLHF. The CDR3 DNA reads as TGTGCCAGCAGCTTAGCCGACAGGGGAGTTTCACCCCTCCACTTT.

Here the CDR3 reads CASSLDWWNTEAFF. For the CDR3, the DNA is TGTGCCAGCAGCTTGGATTGGTGGAACACTGAAGCTTTCTTT. This rearrangement joins TRBV5-5 to TRBJ1-1, with unresolved D. Germline CDR1 and CDR2: SGHKS and YYEKEE (reference sequence). This CDR3 is 14 amino acids long. V lost 0 bases and J lost 1, with 7 bases in between.

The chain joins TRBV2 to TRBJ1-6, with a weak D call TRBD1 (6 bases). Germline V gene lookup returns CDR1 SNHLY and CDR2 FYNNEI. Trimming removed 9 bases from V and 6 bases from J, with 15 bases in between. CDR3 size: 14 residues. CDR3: CASSGGAINSPLHF. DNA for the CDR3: TGTGCCAGTAGCGGGGGGGCCATTAATTCACCCCTCCACTTT.

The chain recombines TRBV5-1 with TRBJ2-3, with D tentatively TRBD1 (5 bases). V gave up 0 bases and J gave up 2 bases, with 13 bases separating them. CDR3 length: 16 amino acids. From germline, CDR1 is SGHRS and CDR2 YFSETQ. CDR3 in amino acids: CASSLALTAFTDTQYF. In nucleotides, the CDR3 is TGCGCCAGCAGCTTGGCCCTGACAGCCTTCACAGATACGCAGTATTTT.

CDR3 sequence (DNA): TGTGCCAGCAGGCTAGCCGGGACAGGCGTTAGGCACTATGGCTACACCTTC. Its protein product is CASRLAGTGVRHYGYTF. V usage is TRBV28 and J usage is TRBJ1-2, with 8 bases fitting TRBD1. Germline loops: CDR1 MDHEN, CDR2 SYDVKM. J gave up 3 bases and V 6 bases, and 15 bases lay outside the gene matches. The CDR3 contains 17 residues.